This T cell receptor beta chain was recorded in a study of cytomegalovirus exposure and HLA in healthy donors. Study details: Membership in the Caucasian-associated ancestry cluster was found for around four fifths of almost 400 genotyped donors.

PCR employed 60 Vbeta and 13 Jbeta primers. The assay was immunoSEQ multiplex PCR, and TCRdb's table has in-frame clones only and misses some. Seen here are roughly 180,000 clones, roughly 77% observed once, and the top ten hold approximately 2.1%. This clone was seen only once. Its antigen is as yet unknown. The CDR3 extends over 13 amino acids. CDR1 is MNHEY and CDR2 is SVGAGI in the germline V gene. The ends lost 7 bases at V and 5 bases at J; junction bases unmatched: 2. Study-wide findings and caveats: Follow-up analysis seemed to connect common viral pathogens with several of the most significant clusters identified.

The sample comprised PBMCs. This chain connects TRBV6-5 to TRBJ1-6; 7 nucleotides match TRBD1. This clonotype was sampled from a woman in her twenties or thirties in good health and CMV-seronegative. CDR3 nucleotides: TGTGCCAGCAAAGGGGGCCATAATTCACCCCTCCACTTT. Its translation: CASKGGHNSPLHF.